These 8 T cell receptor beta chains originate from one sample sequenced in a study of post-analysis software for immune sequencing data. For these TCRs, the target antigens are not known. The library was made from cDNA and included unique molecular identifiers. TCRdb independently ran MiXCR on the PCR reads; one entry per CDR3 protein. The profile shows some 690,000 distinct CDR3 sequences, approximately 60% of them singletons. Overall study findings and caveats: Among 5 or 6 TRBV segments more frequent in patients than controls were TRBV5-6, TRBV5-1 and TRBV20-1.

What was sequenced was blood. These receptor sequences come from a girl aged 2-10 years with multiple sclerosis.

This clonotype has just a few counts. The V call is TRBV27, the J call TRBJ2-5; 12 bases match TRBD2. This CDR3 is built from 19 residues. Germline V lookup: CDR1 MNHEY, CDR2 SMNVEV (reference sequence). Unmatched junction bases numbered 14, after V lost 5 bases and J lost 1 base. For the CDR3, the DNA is TGTGCCAGCAGTCCGCGCCTGACTAGCGGGGGTACGTTCCAAGAGACCCAGTACTTC. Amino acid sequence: CASSPRLTSGGTFQETQYF.

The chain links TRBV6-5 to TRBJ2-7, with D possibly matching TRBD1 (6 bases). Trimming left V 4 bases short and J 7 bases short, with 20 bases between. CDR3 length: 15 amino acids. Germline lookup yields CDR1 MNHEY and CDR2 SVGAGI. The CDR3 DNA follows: TGTGCCAGCAGTTCGGACAGCCCCGACTACAATGAGCAGTACTTC. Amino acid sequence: CASSSDSPDYNEQYF.

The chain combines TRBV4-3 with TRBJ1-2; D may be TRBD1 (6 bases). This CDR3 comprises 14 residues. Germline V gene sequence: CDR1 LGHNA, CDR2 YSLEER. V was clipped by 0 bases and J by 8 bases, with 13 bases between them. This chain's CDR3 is CASSQDAGVGGYTF. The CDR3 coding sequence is TGCGCCAGCAGCCAAGATGCAGGGGTGGGCGGCTACACCTTC.

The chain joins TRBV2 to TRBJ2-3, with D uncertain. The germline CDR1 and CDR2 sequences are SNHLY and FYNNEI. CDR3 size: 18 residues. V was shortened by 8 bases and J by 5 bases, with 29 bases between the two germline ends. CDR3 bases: TGTGCCAGCGCCCCCACCCAGCTTAAAAGGATCATGCAAGATACGCAGTATTTT. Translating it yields CASAPTQLKRIMQDTQYF.

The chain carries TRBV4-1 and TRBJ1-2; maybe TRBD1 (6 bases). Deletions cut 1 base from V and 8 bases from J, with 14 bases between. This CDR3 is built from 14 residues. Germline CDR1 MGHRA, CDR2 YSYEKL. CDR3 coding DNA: TGCGCCAGCAGCCAAGTGGGGGGCGCGGTCGGCTACACCTTC. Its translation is CASSQVGGAVGYTF.

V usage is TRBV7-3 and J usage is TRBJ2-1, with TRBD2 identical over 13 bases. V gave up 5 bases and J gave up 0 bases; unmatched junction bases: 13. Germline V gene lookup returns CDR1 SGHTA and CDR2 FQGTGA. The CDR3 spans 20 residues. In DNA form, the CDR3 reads TGTGCCAGCAGCCCCAAGGGACTAGCGGGACTGGAGAGCTCCTACAATGAGCAGTTCTTC. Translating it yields CASSPKGLAGLESSYNEQFF.

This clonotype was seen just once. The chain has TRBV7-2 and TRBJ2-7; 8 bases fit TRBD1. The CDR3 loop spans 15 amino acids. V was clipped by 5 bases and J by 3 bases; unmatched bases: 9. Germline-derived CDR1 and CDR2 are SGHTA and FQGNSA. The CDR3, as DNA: TGTGCCAGCAGCGGAGACAGGGGCCGCAACTACGAGCAGTACTTC. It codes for CASSGDRGRNYEQYF.

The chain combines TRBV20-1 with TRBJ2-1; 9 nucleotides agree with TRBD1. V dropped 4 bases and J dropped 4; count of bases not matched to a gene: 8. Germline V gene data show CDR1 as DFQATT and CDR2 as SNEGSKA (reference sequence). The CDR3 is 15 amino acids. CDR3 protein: CSATTGTGRYNEQFF. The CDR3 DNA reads TGCAGTGCTACGACCGGGACAGGGCGATACAATGAGCAGTTCTTC.